The 21 T cell receptor beta chains given below trace back to one sample, sequenced in a study of blood T cell repertoires in COVID-19. Profiled with immunoSEQ multiplex PCR; TCRdb holds only in-frame clones, not every one. The sample lists 300,000 to 350,000 clones, roughly 88% occurring once. The sequenced material came from PBMCs or T cells enriched from blood (not recorded which). The receptors shown here come from a man aged 30-40 years who had recovered from COVID-19.

This clone was counted only a few times. The rearrangement joins TRBV15 to TRBJ1-5, with 7 bases matching TRBD1. Germline assignment: CDR1 LNHNV and CDR2 YYDKDF (reference sequence). The V and J ends lost 0 bases and 0 bases, in that order; junction bases with no gene match: 14. The CDR3 is 20 amino acids. DNA of the CDR3: TGTGCCACCAGCAGAGATTTTGCCGGGACAGCCAGCTATAGCAATCAGCCCCAGCATTTT. It yields the protein CATSRDFAGTASYSNQPQHF.

This chain links TRBV7-9 with TRBJ1-1; possible D gene TRBD1, 5 bases. This CDR3 contains 13 residues. From germline, CDR1 is SEHNR and CDR2 FQNEAQ (reference sequence). The ends were cut back, 4 bases at V and 10 bases at J, with 16 bases in the middle. The CDR3 is CASSYRPGVGAFF. The DNA for the CDR3 is TGTGCCAGCAGCTATCGACCGGGGGTCGGAGCTTTCTTT.

The chain carries TRBV7-3 and TRBJ2-1; 8 nucleotides agree with TRBD2. Germline loops: CDR1 SGHTA, CDR2 FQGTGA. The CDR3 is 18 residues long. Trimming cost V 2 bases and J 2 bases; bases outside gene matches: 11. The CDR3 DNA sequence: TGTGCCAGCAGCTTAGGATTGTTGGCGGGGGGCCCCTACAATGAGCAGTTCTTC. It is translated as CASSLGLLAGGPYNEQFF.

This chain uses TRBV19 with TRBJ2-6; D uncertain. CDR3 length equals 13 residues. CDR1 and CDR2 from the germline V gene are LNHDA and SQIVND (reference sequence). V gave up 7 bases and J gave up 1 base, with 5 bases separating them. The CDR3: CASTQSGANVLTF. The CDR3 nucleotides are TGTGCCAGTACCCAATCTGGGGCCAACGTCCTGACTTTC.

V usage is TRBV21-1 and J usage is TRBJ2-5; TRBD1, the D gene given by the table, was not confirmed from the DNA. TRBV21-1 is a known pseudogene. CDR3 length: 12 amino acids. The CDR3 protein is CASTPLRGTQYF. As DNA, the CDR3 is TGTGCCAGCACTCCGCTAAGGGGGACCCAGTACTTC.

The V call is TRBV10-1, the J call TRBJ1-4; TRBD1 matches 7 bases. Losses at the gene ends were 5 bases for V and 5 bases for J; bases not matched to a gene: 8. Germline CDR1 is WNHNN and CDR2 is SYGVQD (reference sequence). CDR3 length: 15 amino acids. In DNA form, the CDR3 reads TGCGCCAGCAGTCAGAACGACAGGGTGAATGAAAAACTGTTTTTT. Protein sequence: CASSQNDRVNEKLFF.

This chain joins TRBV7-3 and TRBJ2-3; D is ambiguous. Trimming removed 3 bases from V and 2 bases from J, with 12 bases in between. The CDR3 runs 15 residues. The germline CDR1 and CDR2 sequences are SGHTA and FQGTGA. Here the CDR3 DNA reads TGTGCCAGCAGCTTTCTTGGCACCCTCACAGATACGCAGTATTTT. Translated, it gives CASSFLGTLTDTQYF.

This rearrangement joins TRBV5-1 to TRBJ2-3, with D perhaps matching TRBD2 (6 bases). The CDR3 has 12 amino acids. The V gene lost 5 bases and the J gene lost 3 bases, with 7 bases spanning the gap. In germline, CDR1 is SGHRS, CDR2 YFSETQ. CDR3 DNA: TGCGCCAGCAGACTAGCAACAGATACGCAGTATTTT. Encoded protein: CASRLATDTQYF.

The chain recombines TRBV27 with TRBJ1-3; tentatively, D is TRBD1 (6 bases). With 7 bases removed from V and 0 bases from J, the gap between germline ends came to 16 bases. This CDR3 comprises 16 residues. Looked up from germline, CDR1 is MNHEY and CDR2 is SMNVEV (reference sequence). This CDR3 is CASNTDSRDSGNTIYF. As DNA, the CDR3 is TGTGCCAGCAACACGGACAGCCGGGACTCTGGAAACACCATATATTTT.

The chain is built from TRBV19 and TRBJ2-3, with 10 bases fitting TRBD2. With V trimmed by 5 bases and J by 4 bases, 6 bases remained unmatched. Looked up from germline, CDR1 is LNHDA and CDR2 is SQIVND (reference sequence). The CDR3 totals 15 residues. The CDR3 region has the DNA TGTGCCAGTAGTTTACTAGCGGGGTTGGCAGATACGCAGTATTTT. Translation gives CASSLLAGLADTQYF.

V gene TRBV27 combines with J gene TRBJ2-5, with 9 bases matching TRBD2. V was pared by 0 bases and J by 5 bases, with 7 bases of the junction left unmatched. Germline CDR1 MNHEY, CDR2 SMNVEV (reference sequence). The CDR3 runs to 16 residues. The CDR3, as DNA: TGTGCCAGCAGTTTATCGCCTCGCGGGGGGGACGAGACCCAGTACTTC. As protein: CASSLSPRGGDETQYF.

This chain connects TRBV5-1 to TRBJ1-3, with D possibly TRBD1 on 6 matching bases. Trimming left V 3 bases short and J 2 bases short, with 15 bases between. CDR1 and CDR2 from the germline V gene are SGHRS and YFSETQ. There are 16 residues in the CDR3. CDR3 protein: CASSWGNTGTGNTIYF. The DNA of the CDR3 is TGCGCCAGCAGCTGGGGGAACACAGGGACTGGAAACACCATATATTTT. The full variable domain, in which reference TRBV5-1 and TRBJ1-3 provide the parts outside the CDR3, is KAGVTQTPRYLIKTRGQQVTLSCSPISGHRSVSWYQQTPGQGLQFLFEYFSETQRNKGNFPGRFSGRQFSNSRSEMNVSTLELGDSALYLCASSWGNTGTGNTIYFGEGSWLTVV.

About this clone: Distinct nucleotide sequences in the sample also encode this CDR3. The V call is TRBV30, the J call TRBJ1-5; D unclear. This CDR3 has 13 residues. The germline gives CDR1 GTSNPN, CDR2 SVGIG (reference sequence). The V and J ends lost 2 bases and 0 bases respectively, with 5 bases between them. CDR3 DNA: TGTGCCTGGAGTTCAGGTAGCAATCAGCCCCAGCATTTT. Amino acid sequence: CAWSSGSNQPQHF.

J is TRBJ2-1 and V is TRBV19; possible D gene TRBD2, 6 bases. The CDR3 extends over 13 amino acids. Germline V gives CDR1 LNHDA, CDR2 SQIVND (reference sequence). The V and J ends lost 4 bases and 4 bases respectively, with 8 bases between them. The CDR3 nucleotides read TGTGCCAGTAGTAGCGGGGCATACAATGAGCAGTTCTTC. This gives the protein CASSSGAYNEQFF.

The chain couples TRBV2 to TRBJ1-3, with TRBD1 as a possible D gene (5 bases). This CDR3 comprises 12 residues. With 3 bases removed from V and 8 bases from J, the gap between germline ends came to 8 bases. Germline V gene sequence: CDR1 SNHLY, CDR2 FYNNEI. The CDR3 protein is CASSDRDYTIYF. In DNA form, the CDR3 reads TGTGCCAGCAGTGACAGGGATTACACCATATATTTT.

The CDR3: CASSRGLPPEAFF. CDR3 nucleotide sequence: TGTGCCAGCAGCAGGGGGCTCCCGCCTGAAGCTTTCTTT. V and J are TRBV6-5 and TRBJ1-1; 8 bases match TRBD1. Looked up from germline, CDR1 is MNHEY and CDR2 is SVGAGI. The CDR3 spans 13 residues. The J segment lost 6 bases and the V segment lost 6 bases, leaving 6 bases of the junction unmatched.

The rearrangement uses TRBV14 and TRBJ1-1; possibly TRBD1 for D (5 bases). The CDR3 sequence is 14 residues long. Germline V gives CDR1 SGHDN, CDR2 FVKESK. V was clipped by 5 bases and J by 1 base, with 11 bases between them. This chain's CDR3 is CASSYQGPNTEAFF. CDR3 coding DNA: TGTGCCAGCAGCTACCAGGGCCCGAACACTGAAGCTTTCTTT.

The genes are TRBV11-3 and TRBJ2-1, with a possible D match to TRBD2 (5 bases). From germline, CDR1 is SGHNT and CDR2 YENEEA. The CDR3 is 12 residues long. V gave up 5 bases and J gave up 8 bases, with 10 bases separating them. The CDR3 protein is CASSATGDEQFF. CDR3 bases: TGTGCCAGCAGCGCAACCGGGGATGAGCAGTTCTTC.

J is TRBJ1-4 and V is TRBV29-1; D is unresolved. Germline assignment: CDR1 SQVTM and CDR2 ANQGSEA. V dropped 4 bases and J dropped 0 bases, with 6 bases sitting between them. The CDR3 is 13 amino acids. CDR3 loop: CSVAVATNEKLFF. The CDR3 DNA is TGCAGCGTTGCGGTTGCAACTAATGAAAAACTGTTTTTT. The full variable domain, completed using reference TRBV29-1 and TRBJ1-4, is SAVISQKPSRDICQRGTSLTIQCQVDSQVTMMFWYRQQPGQSLTLIATANQGSEATYESGFVIDKFPISRPNLTFSTLTVSNMSPEDSSIYLCSVAVATNEKLFFGSGTQLSVL.

The CDR3 DNA is TGTGCCAGCAGCTTGGTGCGGGGAAGCCATGGCTACACCTTC. As protein: CASSLVRGSHGYTF. The J gene is TRBJ1-2, the V gene TRBV5-4; D gene ambiguous. V lost 0 bases and J 6 bases, leaving 12 bases between the germline ends. CDR1 and CDR2 (germline): SGHNT, YYREEE (reference sequence). CDR3 size: 14 residues.

The chain links TRBV12-3 or TRBV12-4 to TRBJ2-1; tentative D call: TRBD2 (5 bases). This CDR3 is built from 13 residues. Deletions cut 4 bases from V and 5 bases from J, with 9 bases between. The CDR3 loop is CASSSSSHNEQFF. The CDR3 DNA reads TGTGCCAGCAGTTCTAGCTCACACAATGAGCAGTTCTTC.